These 31 T cell receptor beta chains were all obtained from the same sample, sequenced in a study of T-cell reconstitution after alpha-beta-depleted transplantation in children. Preparation of the TCRbeta library used unique molecular identifiers. TCRdb called the PCR reads again in MiXCR, with one record for every CDR3 protein. The sample carries about 260,000 distinct CDR3 sequences, roughly 8.2% recorded once. Sequences were derived from PBMCs, mostly from graft donor cells, sampled 180 days after TCRalphabeta/CD19-depleted stem cell transplant. The receptor set was obtained from a male patient under 18 who had a stem cell transplant for acute lymphoblastic leukemia, so the T cells may come from the graft donor.

Many counts were recorded for this clonotype. CDR3 amino acids: CASSYGTATNEKLFF. Written as DNA, the CDR3 is TGTGCCAGCAGTTACGGCACTGCAACTAATGAAAAACTGTTTTTT. The rearrangement links TRBV6-5 to TRBJ1-4, with unresolved D. Germline assignment: CDR1 MNHEY and CDR2 SVGAGI. The CDR3 length is 15 residues. Trimming removed 2 bases at V and 0 bases at J, with 7 bases between.

This clonotype was recorded at least ten times. J is TRBJ2-2 and V is TRBV24-1, with D perhaps matching TRBD1 or TRBD2 (5 bases each). The CDR3 is 15 amino acids. V dropped 2 bases and J dropped 3 bases, with 9 bases sitting between them. Germline CDR1 is KGHDR and CDR2 is SFDVKD. The CDR3 nucleotides read TGTGCCACCAGTGATTCCGGGACCCACACCGGGGAGCTGTTTTTT. Translation gives CATSDSGTHTGELFF.

This clonotype was observed at least ten times. The V call is TRBV2, the J call TRBJ2-7, with 9 nucleotides matching TRBD2. This CDR3 has 16 residues. CDR1 is SNHLY, CDR2 FYNNEI, per germline. The V segment lost 10 bases and the J segment 3 bases; nucleotides outside the gene matches: 16. The DNA for the CDR3 is TGTGCCACCCAAAGGTTCAGGCGGGAGGGCAGCTACGAGCAGTACTTC. It is translated as CATQRFRREGSYEQYF.

This clonotype was picked up many times. The chain combines TRBV19 with TRBJ1-5; D remains unclear. V lost 3 bases to trimming and J lost 2 bases, with 14 bases between them. From germline, CDR1 is LNHDA and CDR2 SQIVND (reference sequence). The CDR3 is 16 residues long. The CDR3 sequence is CASSMADFWGNQPQHF. For the CDR3, the DNA is TGTGCCAGTAGTATGGCAGATTTTTGGGGCAATCAGCCCCAGCATTTT.

This clonotype was counted ten times or more. This chain uses TRBV5-1 with TRBJ2-1; 7 bases map to TRBD2. V shed 3 bases, J shed 2 bases, and the junction held 5 bases outside the gene matches. The CDR3 is 15 residues long. The germline V gene encodes CDR1 SGHRS and CDR2 YFSETQ. DNA for the CDR3: TGCGCCAGCAGCTACGCTAGCGGAGCCTACAATGAGCAGTTCTTC. It yields the protein CASSYASGAYNEQFF.

This clonotype came up many times. V and J are TRBV6-1 and TRBJ1-5; D call uncertain. The CDR3 is 14 residues long. V gave up 2 bases and J gave up 2 bases, with 7 bases separating them. Germline V gene data show CDR1 as MNHNS and CDR2 as SASEGT. Here the CDR3 reads CASSESARNQPQHF. The CDR3 DNA is TGTGCCAGCAGTGAATCGGCCCGCAATCAGCCCCAGCATTTT.

V is TRBV10-3 and J is TRBJ2-2, with TRBD2 matching over 12 bases. Trimming removed 0 bases from V and 1 base from J; junction bases left unmatched: 6. From germline, CDR1 is ENHRY and CDR2 SYGVKD. The CDR3 is made up of 19 amino acids. For the CDR3, the DNA is TGTGCCATCAGTGAGTCGAAGTCGGGACTAGCGGGGAACACCGGGGAGCTGTTTTTT. This codes for CAISESKSGLAGNTGELFF.

This clonotype was recorded many times. The genes are TRBV5-1 and TRBJ1-4, with D hard to call. Germline V CDR1 and CDR2: SGHRS, YFSETQ. The CDR3 loop spans 14 amino acids. The V end was cut by 0 bases, the J end by 3 bases, with 6 bases between. Here the CDR3 reads CASSLERPNEKLFF. CDR3 nucleotide sequence: TGCGCCAGCAGCTTGGAGCGGCCTAATGAAAAACTGTTTTTT.

This clonotype was counted ten times or more. The CDR3 spells CASSQEETSNQPQHF. As DNA, the CDR3 is TGTGCCAGCAGCCAAGAAGAAACTTCCAATCAGCCCCAGCATTTT. The genes are TRBV14 and TRBJ1-5, with D hard to call. The CDR3 contains 15 residues. The V end was cut by 0 bases, the J end by 3 bases, with 9 bases between. CDR1 and CDR2 (germline): SGHDN, FVKESK.

This clonotype was seen many times. J is TRBJ1-6 and V is TRBV20-1, with 8 bases matching TRBD1. The CDR3 sequence is 14 residues long. CDR1 and CDR2 from the germline V gene are DFQATT and SNEGSKA (reference sequence). Unmatched junction bases numbered 3, after V lost 1 base and J lost 7 bases. CDR3 loop: CSARGGTGNSPLHF. CDR3 DNA: TGCAGTGCTAGAGGAGGGACAGGCAATTCACCCCTCCACTTT.

This clonotype was found many times. One end of the junction is discordant with germline, which a read error may explain. The chain is built from TRBV29-1 and TRBJ2-3, with 10 bases lining up with TRBD2. The CDR3 runs to 13 residues. Germline lookup yields CDR1 SQVTM and CDR2 ANQGSEA. The CDR3 is CSVERVAGGPGDF. In DNA, the CDR3 is TGCAGCGTTGAACGGGTAGCGGGAGGTCCGGGGGATTTT.

There are many counts of this clonotype. The CDR3 protein is CASSARDSQETQYF. CDR3 DNA: TGTGCCAGCAGTGCTCGGGACAGCCAAGAGACCCAGTACTTC. The V and J genes are TRBV25-1 and TRBJ2-5; 7 bases line up with TRBD1. Trimming removed 4 bases from V and 1 base from J; junction bases left unmatched: 3. Per the germline V gene, CDR1 is MGHDK and CDR2 is SYGVNS. The CDR3 runs 14 residues.

This clonotype was detected ten times or more. This sequence joins TRBV29-1 and TRBJ1-1; the D gene is possibly TRBD1 (5 bases). V lost 4 bases, J lost 7 bases, and 13 bases lay in between. Germline assignment: CDR1 SQVTM and CDR2 ANQGSEA. The CDR3 runs to 12 residues. Written as DNA, the CDR3 is TGCAGCGTTGTCTTTGACGGGGGTGAAGCTTTCTTT. Translation: CSVVFDGGEAFF.

This clonotype has ten or more counts. The V and J genes are TRBV4-2 and TRBJ1-4; no reliable D call. This CDR3 is built from 16 residues. Per the germline V gene, CDR1 is LGHNA and CDR2 is YNFKEQ. Trimming removed 0 bases from V and 8 bases from J, with 16 bases in between. This chain's CDR3 is CASSQDGRQAREKLFF. As DNA, the CDR3 is TGTGCCAGCAGCCAAGATGGTAGGCAGGCGAGGGAAAAACTGTTTTTT.

This clonotype was observed many times. The rearrangement uses TRBV6-1 and TRBJ2-5; D perhaps matches TRBD2 (5 bases). Trimming stripped 6 bases from V and 5 bases from J, with 19 bases between. Germline V CDR1 and CDR2: MNHNS, SASEGT. The CDR3 contains 15 residues. CDR3 DNA: TGTGCCAGCAGCCCCAGTGGTACTAGTGGGGAGACCCAGTACTTC. Translation: CASSPSGTSGETQYF.

This clonotype occurred many times. This chain links TRBV7-9 with TRBJ1-2; D is unresolved. Germline CDR1 is SEHNR and CDR2 is FQNEAQ (reference sequence). Trimming pared 7 bases from V and 4 bases from J, leaving 13 bases between. The CDR3 length is 13 residues. The CDR3, as DNA: TGTGCCAGCACATCGACGGGGAGCTATGGCTACACCTTC. Translated, it gives CASTSTGSYGYTF.

Ten or more counts support this clonotype. The rearrangement joins TRBV9 to TRBJ2-7; D tentatively fits TRBD1 or TRBD2 (5 bases each). This CDR3 comprises 15 residues. The ends were cut back, 4 bases at V and 2 bases at J, with 16 bases in the middle. Germline V CDR1 and CDR2: SGDLS, YYNGEE. The CDR3 protein is CASSPGTSPTYEQYF. The DNA of the CDR3 is TGTGCCAGCAGCCCCGGGACCTCACCGACCTACGAGCAGTACTTC. Drawing the rest from reference TRBV9 and TRBJ2-7, the complete variable domain is DSGVTQTPKHLITATGQRVTLRCSPRSGDLSVYWYQQSLDQGLQFLIQYYNGEERAKGNILERFSAQQFPDLHSELNLSSLELGDSALYFCASSPGTSPTYEQYFGPGTRLTVT.

Many counts were recorded for this clonotype. The rearrangement links TRBV5-6 to TRBJ2-7, with 7 bases fitting TRBD1. The CDR3 is made up of 15 amino acids. The germline CDR1 and CDR2 sequences are SGHDT and YYEEEE. The V and J ends lost 4 bases and 4 bases, in that order; junction bases with no gene match: 11. DNA for the CDR3: TGTGCCAGCAGCCATAAGGGACAGCAAGGTTACGAGCAGTACTTC. It codes for CASSHKGQQGYEQYF.

There are many counts of this clonotype. The DNA of the CDR3 is TGCGCCAGCAGCTTGGCTGGGACAGGGGCTGGAAACACCATATATTTT. Protein product: CASSLAGTGAGNTIYF. V usage is TRBV5-1 and J usage is TRBJ1-3; 10 nucleotides line up with TRBD1. Looked up from germline, CDR1 is SGHRS and CDR2 is YFSETQ. V shed 0 bases and J 2 bases; nucleotides not matched to a gene: 2. CDR3 length: 16 residues.

This clonotype was seen many times. V usage is TRBV10-3 and J usage is TRBJ2-7; 8 nucleotides align to TRBD2. The V gene end was trimmed by 4 bases and the J gene end by 4 bases; junction bases not matched to a gene: 9. The CDR3 totals 15 residues. In germline, CDR1 is ENHRY, CDR2 SYGVKD. The CDR3: CAISAPGLGAYEQYF. The CDR3 bases are TGTGCCATCAGTGCCCCGGGACTAGGGGCTTACGAGCAGTACTTC.

This clonotype was counted between two and nine times. V gene TRBV7-6 combines with J gene TRBJ2-2; 14 bases match TRBD2. Trimming took 5 bases from V and 0 from J; bases not matched to a gene: 14. CDR1 and CDR2 (germline): SGHVS, FNYEAQ. This CDR3 is 21 amino acids long. CDR3 coding DNA: TGTGCCAGCAGCGACCGACTAGCGGGGGGGTTTCTCCCCCCGAACACCGGGGAGCTGTTTTTT. Its protein product is CASSDRLAGGFLPPNTGELFF.

This clonotype was counted between two and nine times. V is TRBV24-1 and J is TRBJ2-3; possibly TRBD1 or TRBD2 for D (6 bases each). There are 16 residues in the CDR3. Germline V lookup: CDR1 KGHDR, CDR2 SFDVKD. V was shortened by 2 bases and J by 4 bases, with 15 bases between the two germline ends. CDR3 sequence reads: CATSDYRGAGPDTQYF. DNA for the CDR3: TGTGCCACCAGTGATTATAGGGGGGCCGGCCCAGATACGCAGTATTTT.

Ten or more counts support this clonotype. The chain has TRBV5-6 and TRBJ1-4; 7 bases are shared with TRBD1. The CDR3 loop spans 16 amino acids. Germline V gene lookup returns CDR1 SGHDT and CDR2 YYEEEE. J was trimmed by 0 bases and V by 3 bases; bases with no gene match: 5. CDR3 sequence: CASSWGQLATNEKLFF. The CDR3 region has the DNA TGTGCCAGCAGCTGGGGACAGCTTGCAACTAATGAAAAACTGTTTTTT.

This clonotype was recorded many times. V is TRBV7-6 and J is TRBJ1-6; D is unclear. The CDR3 spans 17 residues. The V and J ends lost 5 bases and 7 bases respectively, with 21 bases between them. CDR1 and CDR2 (germline): SGHVS, FNYEAQ. CDR3 bases: TGTGCCAGCAGCCCCTATTCCGGGCCCAGATTAAATTCACCCCTCCACTTT. Translation: CASSPYSGPRLNSPLHF.

This clonotype came up many times. The chain carries TRBV28 and TRBJ1-6, with no clear D. V lost 5 bases to trimming and J lost 10 bases, with 12 bases between them. The CDR3 runs to 13 residues. From germline, CDR1 is MDHEN and CDR2 SYDVKM. This CDR3 reads CASSRGQGSPLHF. As DNA, the CDR3 is TGTGCCAGCAGTCGAGGGCAAGGGTCACCCCTCCACTTT.

This clonotype was found many times. The chain has TRBV5-1 and TRBJ2-7, with TRBD1 matching over 7 bases. From germline, CDR1 is SGHRS and CDR2 YFSETQ. The CDR3 contains 14 residues. The V and J ends lost 4 bases and 2 bases, in that order; junction bases with no gene match: 6. The DNA for the CDR3 is TGCGCCAGCAGCCTGGACAGGAGACCCTACGAGCAGTACTTC. This encodes CASSLDRRPYEQYF.

The chain is built from TRBV19 and TRBJ2-6; 8 positions agree with TRBD1. CDR1 is LNHDA and CDR2 is SQIVND in the germline V gene (reference sequence). The V gene end was trimmed by 4 bases and the J gene end by 2 bases; junction bases not matched to a gene: 1. CDR3 length equals 15 residues. The CDR3 nucleotides read TGTGCCAGTAGTAAACAGGGGGCTGGGGCCAACGTCCTGACTTTC. Translation gives CASSKQGAGANVLTF. Together with reference TRBV19 and TRBJ2-6, the CDR3 gives the full variable domain: DGGITQSPKYLFRKEGQNVTLSCEQNLNHDAMYWYRQDPGQGLRLIYYSQIVNDFQKGDIAEGYSVSREKKESFPLTVTSAQKNPTAFYLCASSKQGAGANVLTFGAGSRLTVL.

This clonotype was counted many times. CDR3 protein: CATSRGSSGANVLTF. CDR3 nucleotides: TGTGCCACCAGCAGAGGGTCCTCTGGGGCCAACGTCCTGACTTTC. The rearrangement links TRBV15 to TRBJ2-6; unclear D gene. The CDR3 is made up of 15 amino acids. Germline loops: CDR1 LNHNV, CDR2 YYDKDF (reference sequence). The germline V and J ends were trimmed by 1 base and 0 bases, with 4 bases remaining between them.

This clonotype was seen ten or more times. This chain uses TRBV5-1 with TRBJ2-7, with 9 positions matching TRBD2. Germline assignment: CDR1 SGHRS and CDR2 YFSETQ. The V segment lost 0 bases and the J segment 3 bases; nucleotides outside the gene matches: 4. The CDR3 is 15 residues long. The CDR3 DNA reads as TGCGCCAGCAGCTTGGAGGCTAGCGGGGTCTACGAGCAGTACTTC. Its protein is CASSLEASGVYEQYF.

There are many counts of this clonotype. V and J are TRBV5-1 and TRBJ1-1; D might be TRBD1 (5 bases). Germline V gives CDR1 SGHRS, CDR2 YFSETQ. V lost 0 bases and J 1 base, leaving 10 bases between the germline ends. The CDR3 is 15 amino acids. DNA for the CDR3: TGCGCCAGCAGCTTGGCGGGACTCCCGAACACTGAAGCTTTCTTT. This translates into CASSLAGLPNTEAFF.

The V and J genes are TRBV29-1 and TRBJ2-7; 8 positions agree with TRBD2. Germline loops: CDR1 SQVTM, CDR2 ANQGSEA. This CDR3 region has 14 residues. J was trimmed by 4 bases and V by 2 bases; bases with no gene match: 7. This chain's CDR3 is CSVESASGSYEQYF. DNA for the CDR3: TGCAGCGTTGAAAGTGCCAGCGGGAGTTACGAGCAGTACTTC.